The present T cell receptor (beta chain) was sequenced within a study of shared clonotypes between healthy human individuals. V lost 8 bases to trimming and J lost 5 bases, with 15 bases between them. The CDR3 runs 13 residues. CDR1 LNHDA and CDR2 SQIVND come from the germline V gene (reference sequence). Assay execution took place at the deep level. Clones were sequenced by immunoSEQ multiplex PCR, and TCRdb holds only the in-frame ones, with some missing. The table records approximately 2.4 million clones, 95% of them present only once. The genes are TRBV19 and TRBJ2-5; D assignment may be TRBD1 or TRBD2 (5 bases each). The origin of this receptor is a man younger than 35 in good health. The source material was naive CD4+ T cells sorted from blood. Specified subset: CD45RA+ positively selected. The CDR3 sequence: CASAPRGWETQYF. For the CDR3, the DNA is TGTGCCAGTGCGCCACGGGGCTGGGAGACCCAGTACTTC.